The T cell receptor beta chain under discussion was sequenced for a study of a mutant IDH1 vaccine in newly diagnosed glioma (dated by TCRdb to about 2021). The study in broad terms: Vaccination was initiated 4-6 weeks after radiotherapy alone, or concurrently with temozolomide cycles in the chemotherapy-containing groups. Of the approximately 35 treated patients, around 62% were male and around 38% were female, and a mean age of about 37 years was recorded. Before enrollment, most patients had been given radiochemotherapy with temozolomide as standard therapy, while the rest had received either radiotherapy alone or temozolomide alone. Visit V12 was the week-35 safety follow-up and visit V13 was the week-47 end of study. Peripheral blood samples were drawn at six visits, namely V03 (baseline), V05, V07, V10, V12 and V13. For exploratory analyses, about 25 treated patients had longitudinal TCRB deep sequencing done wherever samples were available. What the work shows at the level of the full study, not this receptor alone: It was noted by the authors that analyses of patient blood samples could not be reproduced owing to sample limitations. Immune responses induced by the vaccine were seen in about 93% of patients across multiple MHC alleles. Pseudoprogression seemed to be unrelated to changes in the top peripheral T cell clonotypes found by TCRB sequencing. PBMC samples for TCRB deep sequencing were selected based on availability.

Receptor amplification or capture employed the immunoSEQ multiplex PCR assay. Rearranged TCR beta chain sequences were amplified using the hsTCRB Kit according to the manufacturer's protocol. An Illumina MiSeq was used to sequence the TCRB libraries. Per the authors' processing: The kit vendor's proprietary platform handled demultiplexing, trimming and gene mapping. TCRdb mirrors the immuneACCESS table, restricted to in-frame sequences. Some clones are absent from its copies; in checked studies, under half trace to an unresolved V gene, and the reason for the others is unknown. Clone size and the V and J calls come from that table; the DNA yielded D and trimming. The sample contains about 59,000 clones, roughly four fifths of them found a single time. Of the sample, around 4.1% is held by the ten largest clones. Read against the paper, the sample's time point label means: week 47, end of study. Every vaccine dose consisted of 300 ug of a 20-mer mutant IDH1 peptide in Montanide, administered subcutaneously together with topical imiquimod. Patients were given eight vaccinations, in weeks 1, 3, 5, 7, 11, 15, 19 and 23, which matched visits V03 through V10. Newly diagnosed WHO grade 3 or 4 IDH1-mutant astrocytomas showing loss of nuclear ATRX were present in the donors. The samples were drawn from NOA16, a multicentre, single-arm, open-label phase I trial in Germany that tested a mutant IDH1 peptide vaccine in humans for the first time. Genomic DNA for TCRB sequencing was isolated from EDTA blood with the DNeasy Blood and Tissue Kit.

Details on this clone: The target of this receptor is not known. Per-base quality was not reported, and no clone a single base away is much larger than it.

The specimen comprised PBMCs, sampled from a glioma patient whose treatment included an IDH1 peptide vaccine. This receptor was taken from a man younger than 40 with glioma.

CDR3 region: CSEVRATEAFF. The DNA is as follows: TGCAGTGAAGTTCGGGCCACTGAAGCTTTCTTT. The chain couples TRBV20-1 to TRBJ1-1, with the D segment identity uncertain. From the cysteine up to the phenylalanine, the CDR3 has a length of 11 residues. Just the 33-base CDR3 DNA is kept, in frame starting at base 1. Trimming takes 7 bases from V and 4 bases from J, and the germline ends sit 10 bases apart. CDR1 DFQATT and CDR2 SNEGSKA are derived from the germline V gene (reference sequence).